This TCR beta chain was captured in a study of blood T cell repertoires in COVID-19. Study in general: Acute-phase and convalescent COVID-19 samples originated in the United States, Italy and Spain. In each case, the material was cDNA or gDNA derived from T cells, B-cell-depleted T cells, or PBMCs.

Deletions cut 7 bases from V and 2 bases from J, with 11 bases between. Germline CDR1 SNHLY, CDR2 FYNNEI. The CDR3 extends over 14 amino acids. As handled by the study authors: It was from reference gene primer amplification that nucleated cell counts were estimated. Clones were sequenced by immunoSEQ multiplex PCR, and TCRdb holds only the in-frame ones, with some missing. That table gives V, J and clone size, and the DNA gave D and trimming. The table lists approximately 230,000 clones, just under 85% of them singletons, with 7.5% to 10% in the top ten. The chain joins TRBV2 to TRBJ2-2; perhaps TRBD1 as D (5 bases). The specimen was peripheral blood. The clonotype originates from a man older than 75 with acute or convalescent COVID-19. CDR3 coding DNA: TGTGCCAGCACTTCCAGGGAAAACACCGGGGAGCTGTTTTTT. Amino acids: CASTSRENTGELFF.